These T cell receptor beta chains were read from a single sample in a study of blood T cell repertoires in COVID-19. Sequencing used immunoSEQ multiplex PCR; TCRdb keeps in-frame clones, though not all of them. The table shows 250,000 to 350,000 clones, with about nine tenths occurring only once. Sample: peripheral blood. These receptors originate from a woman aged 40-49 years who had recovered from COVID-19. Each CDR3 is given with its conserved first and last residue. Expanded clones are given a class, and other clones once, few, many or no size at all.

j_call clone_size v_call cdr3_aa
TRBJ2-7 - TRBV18 CASSPGDSSYEQYF
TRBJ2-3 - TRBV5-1 CASSTLAGITDTQYF
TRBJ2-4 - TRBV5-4 CASSPGLEVLQYF
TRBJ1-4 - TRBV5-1 CASLGTGGPLGEKLFF
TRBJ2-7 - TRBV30 CAWSSDGLSSYEQYF
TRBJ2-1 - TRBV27 CASRERSGRALEQHNEQFF
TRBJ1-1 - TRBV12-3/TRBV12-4 CASSLAVGSAFF
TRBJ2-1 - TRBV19 CASSIGTKRNEQFF
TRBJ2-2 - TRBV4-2 CASSQDGAGIGELFF
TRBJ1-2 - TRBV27 CASSLTGAYGYTF
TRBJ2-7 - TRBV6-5 CASSKGDGGYEQYF
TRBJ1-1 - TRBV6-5 CASSRDRDAEAFF
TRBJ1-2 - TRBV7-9 CASRNPTGGDYGYTF
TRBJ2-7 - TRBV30 CAWSVQGAQGYEQYF
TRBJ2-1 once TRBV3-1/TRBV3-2 CASSQGSTGLAEQFF
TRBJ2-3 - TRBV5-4 CASSAPHTDTQYF
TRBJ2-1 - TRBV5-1 CASSPGTSGQQFF
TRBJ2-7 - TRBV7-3 CASIRATGCSQEQYF
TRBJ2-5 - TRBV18 CASSPRTGEGETQYF
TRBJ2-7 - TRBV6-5 CASSYSHGRAYEQYF
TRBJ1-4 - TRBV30 CAWSVQATNEKLFF
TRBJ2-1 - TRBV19 CASRRLAGGGYNEQFF
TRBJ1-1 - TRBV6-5 CASSQKTGGTEAFF
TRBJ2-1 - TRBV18 CASSPPADRGSEFF
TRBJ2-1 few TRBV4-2 CASSPGGAGSVYNEQFF
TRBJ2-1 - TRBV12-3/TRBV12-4 CASSFRERNEQFF
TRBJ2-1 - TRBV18 CASSPFDREVEQFF
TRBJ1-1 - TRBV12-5 CASGLVLGAGGVGDTEAFF
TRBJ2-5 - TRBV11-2 CASSLVGRGETQYF
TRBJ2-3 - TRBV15 CATSRDELRSTDTQYF
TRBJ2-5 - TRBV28 CASSTLVGVETQYF
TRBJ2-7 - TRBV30 CAWSVLNGGSEQYF
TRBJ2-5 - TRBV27 CASIGGQGASETQYF
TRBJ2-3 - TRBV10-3 CAISEASGRTTDTQYF
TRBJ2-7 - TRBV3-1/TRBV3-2 CASGQGLGVEQYF
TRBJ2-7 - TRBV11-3 CASSSQQGGDYEQYF
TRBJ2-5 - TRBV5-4 CASSLTAQETQYF
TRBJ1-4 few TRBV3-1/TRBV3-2 CASSQGQGGEKLFF
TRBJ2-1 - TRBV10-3 CAISESIHQGPYNEQFF
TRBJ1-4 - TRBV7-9 CASSPGTDLTTNEKLFF
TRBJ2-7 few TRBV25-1 CASSGGGAGGEQYF
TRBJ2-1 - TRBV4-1 CASSQGALAGGKNEQFF